Shown below are 28 T cell receptor beta chains from a single sample sequenced in a study of shared clonotypes between healthy human individuals. Clones were read by immunoSEQ multiplex PCR, and TCRdb kept only the in-frame ones, dropping some. The sample lists over a million clones; roughly 74% were seen once. Sequenced material: memory CD4+ T cells from PBMCs. Subset meaning: CD45RA-negative fraction. The receptors were gathered from a man between 18 and 29 years old in good health. Some clones in this sample may be carry-over from other donors' samples.

V usage is TRBV5-4 and J usage is TRBJ2-1, with D possibly TRBD2 on 5 matching bases. CDR3 length equals 11 residues. The germline gives CDR1 SGHNT, CDR2 YYREEE (reference sequence). Trimming took off 1 base at V and 10 bases at J, with 6 bases between the two ends. The CDR3 loop is CASSLRGEQFF. The CDR3 nucleotides read TGTGCCAGCAGCTTGCGAGGGGAGCAGTTCTTC.

J is TRBJ1-1 and V is TRBV4-1; TRBD1 is a possible D gene (5 bases). Per the germline V gene, CDR1 is MGHRA and CDR2 is YSYEKL. Trimming removed 2 bases from V and 7 bases from J, with 17 bases in between. CDR3 length: 15 amino acids. The CDR3, as DNA: TGCGCCAGCAGCCAACGGGGGGGGGAAATTGGTGAAGCTTTCTTT. Encoded protein: CASSQRGGEIGEAFF.

The rearrangement joins TRBV28 to TRBJ1-2; no clear D. The CDR3 is 19 amino acids. Between the trimmed V and J ends, which lost 5 bases and 0 bases, there was a span of 25 bases. CDR1 MDHEN and CDR2 SYDVKM come from the germline V gene. CDR3 nucleotide sequence: TGTGCCAGCAGTCAATATCCGGGAGACGCCAACTTTCCTAACTATGGCTACACCTTC. Translating gives CASSQYPGDANFPNYGYTF.

The V gene is TRBV14, the J gene TRBJ1-1; a possible D gene is TRBD1 (5 bases). The ends were cut back, 4 bases at V and 6 bases at J, with 15 bases in the middle. The CDR3 totals 14 residues. Looked up from germline, CDR1 is SGHDN and CDR2 is FVKESK. CDR3 sequence (DNA): TGTGCCAGCAGCCCGGGCGGGGGGTTACCTGAAGCTTTCTTT. Residues: CASSPGGGLPEAFF.

The V and J genes are TRBV7-3 and TRBJ2-1; 7 bases agree with TRBD2. This CDR3 contains 16 residues. The V gene's germline CDR1 is SGHTA and CDR2 FQGTGA. Trimming took 1 base from V and 7 from J; bases not matched to a gene: 10. CDR3 nucleotides: TGTGCCAGCAGCTTAAAAGGGACTACTAAGAGGAATGAGCAGTTCTTC. Protein: CASSLKGTTKRNEQFF.

This rearrangement joins TRBV21-1 to TRBJ2-1; the D call TRBD2 from the table was never checked on the DNA. TRBV21-1 is annotated as a pseudogene. The CDR3 totals 17 residues. As DNA, the CDR3 is TGTGCCAGCAGCAAAGGGGAGACTAGCGGGGACTACAATGAGCAGTTCTTC. This codes for CASSKGETSGDYNEQFF.

This clone was observed a handful of times. V is TRBV30 and J is TRBJ1-5, with D unclear. The CDR3 has 13 residues. V shed 0 bases and J shed 6 bases, with 9 bases lying between them. Per the germline V gene, CDR1 is GTSNPN and CDR2 is SVGIG (reference sequence). As DNA, the CDR3 is TGTGCCTGGAGTGTAGGTGGAGGTCAGCCCCAGCATTTT. This codes for CAWSVGGGQPQHF.

The chain is built from TRBV9 and TRBJ2-7, with 7 positions matching TRBD1. The CDR3 has 14 amino acids. Germline V lookup: CDR1 SGDLS, CDR2 YYNGEE. The V and J ends lost 4 bases and 3 bases, in that order; junction bases with no gene match: 7. CDR3 region: CASSTTGLGYEQYF. The CDR3 DNA is TGTGCCAGCAGCACGACAGGGCTGGGCTACGAGCAGTACTTC.

The V call is TRBV15, the J call TRBJ1-1; 7 bases are a match to TRBD1. The germline gives CDR1 LNHNV, CDR2 YYDKDF (reference sequence). This CDR3 has 13 amino acids. The V segment lost 5 bases and the J segment 4 bases; nucleotides outside the gene matches: 4. Written as DNA, the CDR3 is TGTGCCACCAGCGTTCAGGGGGGCACTGAAGCTTTCTTT. It yields the protein CATSVQGGTEAFF. Combining the CDR3 with reference TRBV15 and TRBJ1-1 gives the whole variable domain DAMVIQNPRYQVTQFGKPVTLSCSQTLNHNVMYWYQQKSSQAPKLLFHYYDKDFNNEADTPDNFQSRRPNTSFCFLDIRSPGLGDTAMYLCATSVQGGTEAFFGQGTRLTVV.

The chain joins TRBV7-3 to TRBJ2-3, with no clear D. V was cut by 5 bases and J by 9 bases, with 15 bases left in between. This CDR3 contains 13 residues. The germline CDR1 and CDR2 sequences are SGHTA and FQGTGA. The CDR3 spells CASSPAALDTQYF. The CDR3 nucleotides read TGTGCCAGCAGCCCCGCGGCCCTCGACACGCAGTATTTT.

The chain has TRBV6-1 and TRBJ1-2; unclear D gene. The CDR3 runs 10 residues. V was pared by 8 bases and J by 4 bases, with 5 bases between. Germline V gene data show CDR1 as MNHNS and CDR2 as SASEGT. The CDR3 bases are TGTGCCAGCGGACCCTATGGCTACACCTTC. It is translated as CASGPYGYTF.

V usage is TRBV18 and J usage is TRBJ1-2, with TRBD1 matching 11 bases. CDR3 length: 15 residues. The V gene's germline CDR1 is KGHSH and CDR2 LQKENI. Trimming took 2 bases from V and 4 from J; bases not matched to a gene: 3. CDR3 sequence reads: CASSPGQGASYGYTF. In DNA, the CDR3 is TGTGCCAGCTCACCAGGACAGGGGGCCTCCTATGGCTACACCTTC.

On this clone: Other nucleotide sequences from this sample produce the same CDR3. V usage is TRBV27 and J usage is TRBJ1-1; D call uncertain. The length of the CDR3 is 13 residues. V was pared by 2 bases and J by 4 bases, with 8 bases between. CDR1 MNHEY and CDR2 SMNVEV come from the germline V gene (reference sequence). The CDR3 loop reads CASSLRGSTEAFF. CDR3 bases: TGTGCCAGCAGTTTAAGAGGGAGCACTGAAGCTTTCTTT.

CDR3 nucleotide sequence: TGTGCCAGCAGTTTGATGGCAGGCCCCTATGGCTACACCTTC. This gives the protein CASSLMAGPYGYTF. This sequence joins TRBV27 and TRBJ1-2, with D unclear. The CDR3 runs to 14 residues. CDR1 MNHEY and CDR2 SMNVEV come from the germline V gene (reference sequence). Trimming shortened V by 3 bases and J by 4 bases, and 12 bases separated the two germline ends.

The chain couples TRBV23-1 to TRBJ2-5; TRBD1 is a possible D gene (6 bases). TRBV23-1 counts as an open reading frame of uncertain function. V lost 0 bases and J 9 bases, leaving 20 bases between the germline ends. The CDR3 runs to 16 residues. The CDR3 sequence is CASSQSTKDRLRAQYF. The CDR3 DNA reads as TGCGCCAGCAGTCAATCCACAAAGGACAGACTCCGGGCCCAGTACTTC.

This chain joins TRBV20-1 and TRBJ1-2; D unresolved. V was clipped by 3 bases and J by 7 bases, with 9 bases between them. This CDR3 has 11 residues. In germline, CDR1 is DFQATT, CDR2 SNEGSKA (reference sequence). CDR3 sequence: CSASGFGGYTF. CDR3 sequence (DNA): TGCAGTGCTAGCGGGTTTGGTGGCTACACCTTC.

The chain has TRBV5-1 and TRBJ1-2, with a tentative D call TRBD1 (6 bases). Between the trimmed V and J ends, which lost 1 base and 2 bases, there was a span of 12 bases. The CDR3 has 15 residues. Germline V gene lookup returns CDR1 SGHRS and CDR2 YFSETQ. The CDR3 DNA reads as TGCGCCAGCAGCTTGCAAGGACAGAGGAACTATGGCTACACCTTC. Translation gives CASSLQGQRNYGYTF.

The chain links TRBV2 to TRBJ1-1; tentatively, D is TRBD1 (5 bases). Looked up from germline, CDR1 is SNHLY and CDR2 is FYNNEI. This CDR3 comprises 13 residues. The germline V and J ends were trimmed by 6 bases and 4 bases, with 12 bases remaining between them. CDR3 in DNA: TGTGCCAGCAGGGGGGAAGTGGGCACTGAAGCTTTCTTT. Translated, it gives CASRGEVGTEAFF. Full variable domain (remainder filled in from reference TRBV2 and TRBJ1-1): EPEVTQTPSHQVTQMGQEVILRCVPISNHLYFYWYRQILGQKVEFLVSFYNNEISEKSEIFDDQFSVERPDGSNFTLKIRSTKLEDSAMYFCASRGEVGTEAFFGQGTRLTVV.

This sequence joins TRBV4-2 and TRBJ2-7; D call uncertain. From germline, CDR1 is LGHNA and CDR2 YNFKEQ. The CDR3 consists of 15 residues. Trimming took 1 base from V and 4 from J, leaving 14 bases between them. Written as DNA, the CDR3 is TGTGCCAGCAGCCAAGTCGTCGGCCCCCTTTACGAGCAGTACTTC. Translating it yields CASSQVVGPLYEQYF.

The gene calls are TRBV6-1 and TRBJ2-3; D ambiguous. V lost 2 bases and J lost 0, with 9 bases in between. Germline CDR1 is MNHNS and CDR2 is SASEGT. The CDR3 sequence is 15 residues long. CDR3 protein: CASSERGDSTDTQYF. CDR3 nucleotide sequence: TGTGCCAGCAGTGAAAGAGGAGATAGCACAGATACGCAGTATTTT.

The rearrangement links TRBV30 to TRBJ2-3; 8 positions match TRBD1. Germline CDR1 GTSNPN, CDR2 SVGIG (reference sequence). This CDR3 has 15 amino acids. V was pared by 1 base and J by 4 bases, with 7 bases of the junction left unmatched. CDR3 sequence reads: CAWSDGRGLADTQYF. The CDR3 nucleotides read TGTGCCTGGAGTGACGGCAGGGGGCTGGCAGATACGCAGTATTTT.

The chain joins TRBV7-9 to TRBJ1-2; the D gene is possibly TRBD1 (6 bases). This CDR3 has 15 residues. V was clipped by 0 bases and J by 3 bases, with 11 bases between them. Germline assignment: CDR1 SEHNR and CDR2 FQNEAQ (reference sequence). CDR3 amino acids: CASSLASQGDYGYTF. The CDR3 DNA sequence: TGTGCCAGCAGCTTAGCTTCACAGGGCGACTATGGCTACACCTTC.

This clone was detected a few times. V usage is TRBV28 and J usage is TRBJ1-5, with D possibly TRBD1 on 5 matching bases. The germline CDR1 and CDR2 sequences are MDHEN and SYDVKM. The CDR3 extends over 15 amino acids. V was cut by 3 bases and J by 13 bases, with 22 bases left in between. In DNA form, the CDR3 reads TGTGCCAGCAGTTTGGGGGGATTTGATGGAGGGTTTCAGCATTTT. Amino acids: CASSLGGFDGGFQHF.

The chain links TRBV4-2 to TRBJ2-1, with 12 nucleotides matching TRBD1. The CDR3 covers 16 residues. Looked up from germline, CDR1 is LGHNA and CDR2 is YNFKEQ. V lost 1 base to trimming and J lost 14 bases; unmatched junction nucleotides: 12. CDR3 DNA: TGTGCCAGCAGCCAAGGTATTCTGGGACAGGGGGCGTTGGAGTTCTTC. It translates to CASSQGILGQGALEFF.

The chain couples TRBV27 to TRBJ1-1; D is uncertain. The V end was cut by 2 bases, the J end by 4 bases, with 8 bases between. The length of the CDR3 is 13 residues. Germline CDR1 MNHEY, CDR2 SMNVEV (reference sequence). CDR3 sequence (DNA): TGTGCCAGCAGTTTAGAGGGCCCCACTGAAGCTTTCTTT. This codes for CASSLEGPTEAFF.

This clone was detected only once. V is TRBV5-1 and J is TRBJ2-5; no clear D. Germline values: CDR1 SGHRS, CDR2 YFSETQ. The V end lost 5 bases, the J end lost 5 bases, and 10 bases lay between the germline ends. The CDR3 spans 12 residues. The CDR3 DNA is TGCGCCAGCAGTTTTAACACGGAGACCCAGTACTTC. The encoded protein is CASSFNTETQYF.

This chain uses TRBV5-5 with TRBJ2-7; 8 nucleotides align to TRBD1. Germline-derived CDR1 and CDR2 are SGHKS and YYEKEE (reference sequence). This CDR3 region has 14 residues. The V and J ends lost 4 bases and 3 bases, in that order; junction bases with no gene match: 6. DNA of the CDR3: TGTGCCAGCAGCCACGGACAGGGACTCTACGAGCAGTACTTC. Residues: CASSHGQGLYEQYF.

The chain carries TRBV5-4 and TRBJ1-4; 9 nucleotides line up with TRBD1. V dropped 3 bases and J dropped 7; count of bases not matched to a gene: 7. CDR3 size: 15 residues. Germline V lookup: CDR1 SGHNT, CDR2 YYREEE (reference sequence). Here the CDR3 reads CASSSTTGGSEKLFF. CDR3 sequence (DNA): TGTGCCAGCAGCTCGACGACAGGGGGTAGTGAAAAACTGTTTTTT.